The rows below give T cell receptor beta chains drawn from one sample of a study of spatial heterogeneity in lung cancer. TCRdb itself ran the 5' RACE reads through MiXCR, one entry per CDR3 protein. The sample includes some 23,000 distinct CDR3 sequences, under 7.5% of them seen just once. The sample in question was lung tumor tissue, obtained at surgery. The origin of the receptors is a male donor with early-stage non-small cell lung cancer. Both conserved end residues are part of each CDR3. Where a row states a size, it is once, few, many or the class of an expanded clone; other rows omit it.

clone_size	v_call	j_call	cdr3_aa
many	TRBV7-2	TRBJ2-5	CASSLRSGEETQYF
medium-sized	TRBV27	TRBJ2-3	CASSLSSSTDTQYF
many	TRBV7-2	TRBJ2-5	CASSPGVSGWGTQYF
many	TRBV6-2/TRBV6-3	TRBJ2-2	CASKLAVNTGELFF
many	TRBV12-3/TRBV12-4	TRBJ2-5	CASSPPGQKETQYF
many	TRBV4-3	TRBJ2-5	CASSPRFRDPEETQYF
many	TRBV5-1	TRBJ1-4	CASSLEPFGANEKLFF
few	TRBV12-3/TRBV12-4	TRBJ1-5	CASGAREGNQPQHF
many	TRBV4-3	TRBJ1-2	CASSQGAQGGVYGYTF
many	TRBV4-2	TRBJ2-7	CASSQPSSGRSYEQYF
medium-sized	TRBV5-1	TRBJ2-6	CANTFGTGGPSGANVLTF
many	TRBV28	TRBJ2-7	CASIPTGTGNYEQYF
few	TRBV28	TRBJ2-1	CASGPYTGDNEQFF
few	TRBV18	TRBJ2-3	CASSPFEADTQYF
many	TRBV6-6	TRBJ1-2	CASNSQQTGTYGYTF
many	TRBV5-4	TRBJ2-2	CASSLVAGGPNGELFF
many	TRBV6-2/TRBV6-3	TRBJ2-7	CASSQRTSGKHEQYF
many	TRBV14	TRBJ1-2	CASSQRGRGYTF
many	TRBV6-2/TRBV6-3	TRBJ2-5	CASSFSLAGRRGGQETQYF
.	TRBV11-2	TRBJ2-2	CASSFSQDSPSHTGELFF
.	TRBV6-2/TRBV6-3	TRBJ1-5	CASSYDGNQPQHF
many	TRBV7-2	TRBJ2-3	CASTSGYTDTQYF
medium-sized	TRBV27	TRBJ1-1	CASRGTANTEAFF
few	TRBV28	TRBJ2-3	CASRTRGTDTQYF
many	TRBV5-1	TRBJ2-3	CASSWDRGVDTQYF
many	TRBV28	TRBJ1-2	CASSHQGTNGYTF